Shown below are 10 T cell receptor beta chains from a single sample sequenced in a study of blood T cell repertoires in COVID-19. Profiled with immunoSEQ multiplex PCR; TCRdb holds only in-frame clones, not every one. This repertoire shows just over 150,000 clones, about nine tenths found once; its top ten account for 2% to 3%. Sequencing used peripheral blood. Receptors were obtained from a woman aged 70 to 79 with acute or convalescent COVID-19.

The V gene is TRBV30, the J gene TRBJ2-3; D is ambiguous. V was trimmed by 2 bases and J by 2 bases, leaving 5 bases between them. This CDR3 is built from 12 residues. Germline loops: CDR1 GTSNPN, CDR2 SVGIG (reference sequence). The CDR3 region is CAWSLLTDTQYF. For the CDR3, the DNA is TGTGCCTGGAGTCTTCTCACAGATACGCAGTATTTT.

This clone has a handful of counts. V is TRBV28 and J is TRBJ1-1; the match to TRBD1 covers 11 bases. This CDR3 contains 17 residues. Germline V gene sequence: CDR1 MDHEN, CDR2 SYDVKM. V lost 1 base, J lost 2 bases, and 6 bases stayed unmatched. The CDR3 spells CASSLFSGTGGNTEAFF. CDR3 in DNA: TGTGCCAGCAGTTTATTTAGTGGGACAGGGGGTAACACTGAAGCTTTCTTT. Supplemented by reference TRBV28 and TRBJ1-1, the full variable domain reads DVKVTQSSRYLVKRTGEKVFLECVQDMDHENMFWYRQDPGLGLRLIYFSYDVKMKEKGDIPEGYSVSREKKERFSLILESASTNQTSMYLCASSLFSGTGGNTEAFFGQGTRLTVV.

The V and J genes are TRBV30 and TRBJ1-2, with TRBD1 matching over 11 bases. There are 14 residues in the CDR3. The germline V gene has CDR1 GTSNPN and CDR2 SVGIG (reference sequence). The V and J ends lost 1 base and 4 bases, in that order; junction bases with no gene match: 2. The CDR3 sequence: CAWSEDRGLYGYTF. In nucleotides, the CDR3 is TGTGCCTGGAGTGAGGACAGGGGGCTCTATGGCTACACCTTC.

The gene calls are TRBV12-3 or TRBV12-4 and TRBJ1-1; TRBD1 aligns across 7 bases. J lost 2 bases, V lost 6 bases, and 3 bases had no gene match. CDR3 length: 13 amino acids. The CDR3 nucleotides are TGTGCCAGCAGGACAGGGATTAACACTGAAGCTTTCTTT. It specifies CASRTGINTEAFF.

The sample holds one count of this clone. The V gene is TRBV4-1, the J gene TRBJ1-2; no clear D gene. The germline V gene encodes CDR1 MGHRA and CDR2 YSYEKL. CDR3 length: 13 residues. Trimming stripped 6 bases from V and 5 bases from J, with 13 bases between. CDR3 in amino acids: CASRDSRGYGYTF. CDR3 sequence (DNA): TGCGCCAGCAGGGACTCCCGCGGGTATGGCTACACCTTC.

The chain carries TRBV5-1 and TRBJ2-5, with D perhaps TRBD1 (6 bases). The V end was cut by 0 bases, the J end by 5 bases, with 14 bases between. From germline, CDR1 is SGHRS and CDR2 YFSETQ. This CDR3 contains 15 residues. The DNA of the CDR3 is TGCGCCAGCAGCTTGGTTCCAGGGGCCGGGGAGACCCAGTACTTC. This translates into CASSLVPGAGETQYF. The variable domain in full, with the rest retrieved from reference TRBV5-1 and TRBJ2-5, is KAGVTQTPRYLIKTRGQQVTLSCSPISGHRSVSWYQQTPGQGLQFLFEYFSETQRNKGNFPGRFSGRQFSNSRSEMNVSTLELGDSALYLCASSLVPGAGETQYFGPGTRLLVL.

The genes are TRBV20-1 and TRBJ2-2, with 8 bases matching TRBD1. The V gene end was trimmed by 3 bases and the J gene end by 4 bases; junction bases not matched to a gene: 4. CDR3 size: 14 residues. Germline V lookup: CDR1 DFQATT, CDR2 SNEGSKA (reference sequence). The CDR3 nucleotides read TGCAGTGCTAGTGGGGACAGGACCACCGGGGAGCTGTTTTTT. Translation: CSASGDRTTGELFF.

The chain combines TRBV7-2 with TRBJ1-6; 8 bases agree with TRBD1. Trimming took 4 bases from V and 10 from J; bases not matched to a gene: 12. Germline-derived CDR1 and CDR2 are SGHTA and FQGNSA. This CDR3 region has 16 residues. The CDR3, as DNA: TGTGCCAGCAGCTCTGGGGGGCAGGGGGCGAAATCACCCCTCCACTTT. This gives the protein CASSSGGQGAKSPLHF.

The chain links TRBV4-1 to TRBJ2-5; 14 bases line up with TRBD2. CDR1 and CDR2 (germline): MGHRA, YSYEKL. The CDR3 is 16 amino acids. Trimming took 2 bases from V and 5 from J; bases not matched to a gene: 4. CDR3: CASSQRLAGGPETQYF. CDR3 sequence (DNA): TGCGCCAGCAGCCAAAGACTAGCGGGGGGGCCGGAGACCCAGTACTTC.

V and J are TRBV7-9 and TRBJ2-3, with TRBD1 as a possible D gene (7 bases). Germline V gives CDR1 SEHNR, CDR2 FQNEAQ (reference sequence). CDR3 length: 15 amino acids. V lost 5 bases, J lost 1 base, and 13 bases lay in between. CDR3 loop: CASSPRDSRTDTQYF. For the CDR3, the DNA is TGTGCCAGCAGCCCGCGGGACAGCCGCACAGATACGCAGTATTTT.